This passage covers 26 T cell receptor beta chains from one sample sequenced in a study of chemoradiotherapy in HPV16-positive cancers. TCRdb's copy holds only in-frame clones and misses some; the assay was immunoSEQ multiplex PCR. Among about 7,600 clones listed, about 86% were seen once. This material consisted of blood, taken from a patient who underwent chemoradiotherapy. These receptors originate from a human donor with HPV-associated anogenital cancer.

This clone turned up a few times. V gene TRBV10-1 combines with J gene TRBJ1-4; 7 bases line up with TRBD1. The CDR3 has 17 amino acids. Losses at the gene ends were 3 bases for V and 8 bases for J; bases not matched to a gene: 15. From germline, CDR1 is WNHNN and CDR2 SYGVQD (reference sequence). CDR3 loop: CASSEDGNDRVGEKLFF. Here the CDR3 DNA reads TGCGCCAGCAGTGAAGACGGCAACGACAGGGTGGGGGAAAAACTGTTTTTT.

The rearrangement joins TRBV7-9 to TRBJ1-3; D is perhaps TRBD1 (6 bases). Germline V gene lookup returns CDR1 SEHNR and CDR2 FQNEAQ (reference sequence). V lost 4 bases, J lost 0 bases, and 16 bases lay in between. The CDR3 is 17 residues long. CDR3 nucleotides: TGTGCCAGCAGCTATTGGGGGGGACAATCCTCTGGAAACACCATATATTTT. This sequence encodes CASSYWGGQSSGNTIYF.

The CDR3 DNA reads as TGTGCCAGCAGCCCAGGTCTGTTCGGGGGGGCCTACGAGCAGTACTTC. Its protein is CASSPGLFGGAYEQYF. This rearrangement joins TRBV7-6 to TRBJ2-7, with 8 bases fitting TRBD2. This CDR3 has 16 residues. The ends lost 5 bases at V and 2 bases at J; junction bases unmatched: 11. Germline V CDR1 and CDR2: SGHVS, FNYEAQ.

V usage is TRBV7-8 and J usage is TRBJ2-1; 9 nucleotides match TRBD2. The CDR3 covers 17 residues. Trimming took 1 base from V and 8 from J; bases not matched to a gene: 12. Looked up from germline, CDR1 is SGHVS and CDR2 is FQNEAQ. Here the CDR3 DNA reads TGTGCCAGCAGCTTAGAAAGCGGGACTAGCCGGGTCCATGAGCAGTTCTTC. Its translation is CASSLESGTSRVHEQFF.

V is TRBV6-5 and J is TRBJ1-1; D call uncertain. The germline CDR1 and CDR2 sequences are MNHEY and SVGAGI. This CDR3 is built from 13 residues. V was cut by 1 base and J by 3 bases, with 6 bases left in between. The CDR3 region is CASSYWVDTEAFF. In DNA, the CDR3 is TGTGCCAGCAGTTACTGGGTCGACACTGAAGCTTTCTTT.

This CDR3 is CASSTQGYGYTF. The CDR3 DNA sequence: TGTGCCAGCAGCACACAAGGCTATGGCTACACCTTC. V usage is TRBV11-2 and J usage is TRBJ1-2; D ambiguous. The CDR3 runs to 12 residues. Deletions cut 5 bases from V and 4 bases from J, with 8 bases between. CDR1 is SGHAT and CDR2 is FQNNGV in the germline V gene.

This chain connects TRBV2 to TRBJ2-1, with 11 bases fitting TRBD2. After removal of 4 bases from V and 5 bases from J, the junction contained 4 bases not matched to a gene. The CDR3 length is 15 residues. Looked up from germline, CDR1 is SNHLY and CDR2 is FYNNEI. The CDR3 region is CASSGLLAGDNEQFF. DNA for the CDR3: TGTGCCAGCAGTGGTCTACTAGCGGGGGACAATGAGCAGTTCTTC. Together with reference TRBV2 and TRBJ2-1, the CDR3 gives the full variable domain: EPEVTQTPSHQVTQMGQEVILRCVPISNHLYFYWYRQILGQKVEFLVSFYNNEISEKSEIFDDQFSVERPDGSNFTLKIRSTKLEDSAMYFCASSGLLAGDNEQFFGPGTRLTVL.

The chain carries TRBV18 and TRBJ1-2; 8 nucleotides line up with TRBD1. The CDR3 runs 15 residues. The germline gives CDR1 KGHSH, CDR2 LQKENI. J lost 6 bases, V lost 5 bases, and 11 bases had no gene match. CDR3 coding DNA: TGTGCCAGCTCAGGAACGGGACAGGCTGAAAATGGCTACACCTTC. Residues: CASSGTGQAENGYTF.

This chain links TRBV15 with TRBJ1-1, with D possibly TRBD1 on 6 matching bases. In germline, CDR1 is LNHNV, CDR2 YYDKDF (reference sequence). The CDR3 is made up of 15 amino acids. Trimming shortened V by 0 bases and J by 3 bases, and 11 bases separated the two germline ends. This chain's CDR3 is CATSRDRGGYTEAFF. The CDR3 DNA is TGTGCCACCAGCAGAGATAGGGGGGGCTACACTGAAGCTTTCTTT. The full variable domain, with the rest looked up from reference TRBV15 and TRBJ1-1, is DAMVIQNPRYQVTQFGKPVTLSCSQTLNHNVMYWYQQKSSQAPKLLFHYYDKDFNNEADTPDNFQSRRPNTSFCFLDIRSPGLGDTAMYLCATSRDRGGYTEAFFGQGTRLTVV.

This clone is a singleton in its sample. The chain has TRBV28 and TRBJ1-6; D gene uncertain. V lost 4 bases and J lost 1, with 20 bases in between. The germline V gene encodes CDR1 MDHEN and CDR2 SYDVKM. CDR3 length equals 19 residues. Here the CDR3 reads CASSSYRPPEGSYNSPLHF. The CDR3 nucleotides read TGTGCCAGCAGTTCCTATCGACCCCCCGAGGGATCCTATAATTCACCCCTCCACTTT.

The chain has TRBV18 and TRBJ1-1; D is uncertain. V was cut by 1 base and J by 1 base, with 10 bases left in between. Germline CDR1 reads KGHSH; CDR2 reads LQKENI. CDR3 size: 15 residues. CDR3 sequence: CASSPQVMGNTEAFF. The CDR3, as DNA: TGTGCCAGCTCACCACAGGTCATGGGGAACACTGAAGCTTTCTTT.

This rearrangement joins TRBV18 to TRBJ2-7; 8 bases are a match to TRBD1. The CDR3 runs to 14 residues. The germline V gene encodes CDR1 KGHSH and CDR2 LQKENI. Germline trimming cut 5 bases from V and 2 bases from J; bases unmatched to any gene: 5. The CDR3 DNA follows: TGTGCCAGCTCAACCGGGACAGGCGCCTACGAGCAGTACTTC. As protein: CASSTGTGAYEQYF.

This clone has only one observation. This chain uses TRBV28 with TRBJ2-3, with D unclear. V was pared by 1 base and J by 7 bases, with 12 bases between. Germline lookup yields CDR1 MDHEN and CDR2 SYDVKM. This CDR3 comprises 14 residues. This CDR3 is CASSLSGMSHTQYF. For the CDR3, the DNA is TGTGCCAGCAGTTTATCTGGTATGTCGCATACGCAGTATTTT.

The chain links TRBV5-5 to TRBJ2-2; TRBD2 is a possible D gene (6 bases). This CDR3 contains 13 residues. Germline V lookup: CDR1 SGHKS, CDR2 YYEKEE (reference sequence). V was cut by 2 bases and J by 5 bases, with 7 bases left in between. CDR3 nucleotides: TGTGCCAGCAGCTTACTAGCAACCGGGGAGCTGTTTTTT. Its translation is CASSLLATGELFF. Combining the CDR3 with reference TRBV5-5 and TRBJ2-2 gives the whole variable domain DAGVTQSPTHLIKTRGQQVTLRCSPISGHKSVSWYQQVLGQGPQFIFQYYEKEERGRGNFPDRFSARQFPNYSSELNVNALLLGDSALYLCASSLLATGELFFGEGSRLTVL.

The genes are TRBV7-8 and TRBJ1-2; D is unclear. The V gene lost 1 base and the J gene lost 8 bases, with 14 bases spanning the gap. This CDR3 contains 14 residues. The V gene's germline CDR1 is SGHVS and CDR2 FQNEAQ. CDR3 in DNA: TGTGCCAGCAGCTTAGATTTGTCGGGCTACGGCTACACCTTC. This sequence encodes CASSLDLSGYGYTF.

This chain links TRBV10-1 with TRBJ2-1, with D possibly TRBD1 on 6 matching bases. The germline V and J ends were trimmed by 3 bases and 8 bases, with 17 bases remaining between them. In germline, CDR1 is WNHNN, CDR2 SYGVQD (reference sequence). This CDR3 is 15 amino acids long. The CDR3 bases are TGCGCCAGCAGTGATCACAGGGATGATTCGGATGAGCAGTTCTTC. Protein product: CASSDHRDDSDEQFF.

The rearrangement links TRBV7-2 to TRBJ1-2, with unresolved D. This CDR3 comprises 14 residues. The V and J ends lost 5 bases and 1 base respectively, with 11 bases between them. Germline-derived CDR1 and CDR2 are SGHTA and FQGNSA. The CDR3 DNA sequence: TGTGCCAGCAGCCCCGGGCCGGGTAACTATGGCTACACCTTC. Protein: CASSPGPGNYGYTF.

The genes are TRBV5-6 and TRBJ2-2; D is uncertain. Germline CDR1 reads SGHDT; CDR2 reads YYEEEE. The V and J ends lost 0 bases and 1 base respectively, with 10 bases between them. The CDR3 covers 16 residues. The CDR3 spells CASSLVGRENTGELFF. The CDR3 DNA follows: TGTGCCAGCAGCTTGGTAGGTAGGGAGAACACCGGGGAGCTGTTTTTT.

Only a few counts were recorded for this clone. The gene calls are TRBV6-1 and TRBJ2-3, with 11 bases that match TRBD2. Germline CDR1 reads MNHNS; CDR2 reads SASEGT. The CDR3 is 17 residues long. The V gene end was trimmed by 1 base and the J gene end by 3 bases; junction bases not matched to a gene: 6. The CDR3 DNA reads TGTGCCAGCAGTGAAGTTTTAGCGGGGGGGATGACAGATACGCAGTATTTT. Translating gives CASSEVLAGGMTDTQYF.

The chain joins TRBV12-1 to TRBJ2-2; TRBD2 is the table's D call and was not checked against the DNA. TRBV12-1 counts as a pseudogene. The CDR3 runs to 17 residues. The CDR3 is CASSRPASGGITGELFF. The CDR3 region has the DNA TGTGCCAGCAGCCGTCCGGCGAGCGGGGGTATCACCGGGGAGCTGTTTTTT.

In nucleotides, the CDR3 is TGCGCCAGCAGCTTAGAGGGACAGGATTACAATGAGCAGTTCTTC. Translating gives CASSLEGQDYNEQFF. The rearrangement links TRBV5-1 to TRBJ2-1, with 8 positions matching TRBD1. V shed 2 bases and J 4 bases; nucleotides not matched to a gene: 5. From germline, CDR1 is SGHRS and CDR2 YFSETQ. The CDR3 totals 15 residues. The full variable domain, in which reference TRBV5-1 and TRBJ2-1 provide the parts outside the CDR3, is KAGVTQTPRYLIKTRGQQVTLSCSPISGHRSVSWYQQTPGQGLQFLFEYFSETQRNKGNFPGRFSGRQFSNSRSEMNVSTLELGDSALYLCASSLEGQDYNEQFFGPGTRLTVL.

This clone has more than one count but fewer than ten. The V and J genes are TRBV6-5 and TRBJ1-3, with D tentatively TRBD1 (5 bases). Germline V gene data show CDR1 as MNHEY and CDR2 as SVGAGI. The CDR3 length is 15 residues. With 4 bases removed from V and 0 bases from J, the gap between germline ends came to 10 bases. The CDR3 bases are TGTGCCAGCAGTTCAGGGCGGCACTCTGGAAACACCATATATTTT. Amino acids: CASSSGRHSGNTIYF.

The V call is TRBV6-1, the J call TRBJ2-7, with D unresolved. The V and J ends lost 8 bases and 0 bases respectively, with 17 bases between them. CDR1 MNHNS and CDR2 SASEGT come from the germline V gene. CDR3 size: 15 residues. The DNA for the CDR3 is TGTGCCAGCGCCACGGTAGCTACCACCTCCTACGAGCAGTACTTC. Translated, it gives CASATVATTSYEQYF.

CDR3 sequence (DNA): TGTGCCAGCAGTGAAGCAGAAGGGACAGGGGACGGCTACACCTTC. Residues: CASSEAEGTGDGYTF. This rearrangement joins TRBV6-1 to TRBJ1-2; 10 bases map to TRBD1. Per germline, CDR1 MNHNS and CDR2 SASEGT. V was clipped by 0 bases and J by 8 bases; unmatched bases: 6. The CDR3 runs 15 residues.

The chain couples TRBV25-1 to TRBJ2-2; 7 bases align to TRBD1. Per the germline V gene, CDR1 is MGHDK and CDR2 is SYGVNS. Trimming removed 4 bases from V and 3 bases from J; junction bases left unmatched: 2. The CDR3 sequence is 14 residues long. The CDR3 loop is CASSGGTDTGELFF. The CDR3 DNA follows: TGTGCCAGCAGTGGAGGGACAGACACCGGGGAGCTGTTTTTT.

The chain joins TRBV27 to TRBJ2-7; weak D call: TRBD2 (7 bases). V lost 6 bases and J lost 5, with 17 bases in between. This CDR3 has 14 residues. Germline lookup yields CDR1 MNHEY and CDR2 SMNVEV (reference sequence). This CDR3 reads CASSTRGGGNEQYF. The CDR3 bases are TGTGCCAGCAGCACAAGGGGGGGAGGGAACGAGCAGTACTTC.